This T cell receptor beta chain is drawn from a study of T-cell reconstitution after alpha-beta-depleted transplantation in children. Construction of the TCRbeta library involved unique molecular identifiers. TCRdb processed the PCR reads anew with MiXCR; each CDR3 protein has one entry. The sample holds around 200,000 distinct CDR3 sequences, under 9.5% seen once. The CDR3 covers 15 residues. The V end lost 0 bases, the J end lost 2 bases, and 11 bases lay between the germline ends. The germline V gene has CDR1 MGHRA and CDR2 YSYEKL. The source material was PBMCs from the stem cell graft donor, sampled from the stem cell graft. The sequence was obtained from a human donor who donated a stem cell graft to a child with acute lymphoblastic leukemia. The rearrangement links TRBV4-1 to TRBJ2-7; tentatively, D is TRBD1 or TRBD2 (5 bases each). The chain's CDR3 is CASSQEGDGPYEQYF. CDR3 nucleotide sequence: TGCGCCAGCAGCCAAGAGGGGGACGGACCCTACGAGCAGTACTTC.